Reported below is one T cell receptor (beta chain). It lacks a known antigen. Base-call qualities are not available, and no considerably larger clone is one nucleotide away. The protocol used for the library was the immunoSEQ multiplex PCR assay. A mixture of 60 forward primers for TCR Vbeta segments and 13 reverse primers for TCR Jbeta segments was used in the multiplex PCR. A multiplex PCR assay on genomic DNA amplified the CDR3 region of rearranged TCR beta genes. The Illumina HiSeq System was used to sequence the amplified TCR beta libraries as 87-base-pair reads. The source study handled its data this way. A later analysis tallied roughly 76 million unique TCR beta chains across the 660 or so repertoires, and approximately 12 million of those chains were shared by two or more donors. To remove PCR and sequencing errors, raw reads were error-corrected and collapsed into unique sequences using a nearest-neighbor algorithm that merged closely related sequences. V, D and J gene segments were assigned by aligning CDR3 sequences to IMGT reference sequences. For a sequence to be retained, at least a six-nucleotide match to both a V gene segment and a J gene segment was required. Rearrangements were called productive when the CDR3 lacked stop codons and stayed in frame with V and J; all others were non-productive. Following IMGT convention, CDR3 was defined as the stretch from the second conserved V-encoded cysteine to the conserved J-encoded phenylalanine. The earlier analysis of about 570 of the donors excluded any sequence lacking an unambiguous match to a single V gene segment. An earlier analysis of just under 600 of the donors called V segments functional above 56.7% productive rearrangements and segregating when the between-donor standard deviation exceeded 5%. A statistical classification framework was built to diagnose cytomegalovirus status from the catalog of TCR beta chain sequences. A later analysis assigned V and J genes by comparing TCR nucleotide sequences with IMGT/GENE-DB human TR gene sequences. In a later analysis, CDR3 sequences and most-parsimonious VDJ recombination scenarios were assigned using the TCRdist pipeline. In a later analysis, each TCR beta chain was defined by its CDR3 amino acid sequence together with its V-gene family, and reads lacking a unique V-gene family were excluded. A later analysis removed 592 highly shared, low-generation-probability nucleotide sequences to deal with suspected cross-contamination and a sequencing artifact. In a later analysis, a clonal expansion index for each public chain was calculated from normalized within-repertoire ranks of inferred template counts. Generation probabilities in a later analysis came from a VDJ recombination model fitted to out-of-frame rearrangements, and those results were checked against IGoR. In a later analysis, TCR-TCR, TCR-HLA and TCR-CMV co-occurrence was scored with hypergeometric tests, and a repertoire-size bias correction was applied to TCR pairs. In a later analysis, false discovery rates were estimated by permuting HLA or CMV assignments 20 times. A later analysis grouped co-occurring TCRs with DBSCAN, adding TCRdist sequence similarity when clustering within HLA-allele-positive subsets. Co-occurrence clustering excluded repertoires with fewer than 30,000 or more than 120,000 public chains, plus five with anomalous nucleotide sharing. This immuneACCESS table, as held by TCRdb, lists in-frame sequences with V and J called but not all clones. Of the missing ones, under half trace to an unresolved V gene in checked studies; the others have no known cause. V, J and clone size are taken as reported in that table, and D and trimming were inferred from the DNA itself. The sample yields roughly 120,000 clones; about two thirds were counted once. The ten largest clonotypes hold nearly 8.5% of the sample.

The data are from a study of cytomegalovirus exposure and HLA in healthy donors (dated by TCRdb to 2017 to 2019). A note on the overall study: According to an earlier analysis of a few hundred of the donors, 150 million to 200 million T cells yielded some 120 million unique TCR beta sequences and around 280 Gb of sequence data. Using immunosequencing, the study profiled T cell repertoires from 550 to 750 subjects and related those repertoires to cytomegalovirus serostatus. In a later genetic analysis, genome-wide SNP genotypes for about 65% of the roughly 670 donors were used, and that subset was treated as a discovery cohort. An earlier analysis of 587 of the donors applied high-throughput TCR beta sequencing to assess whether each TCR beta V gene segment acted as functional or pseudogenic. The study combined high-throughput TCR immunosequencing, statistical association of individual TCRs with disease status, and machine learning to predict cytomegalovirus infection status. Four or five DR-DQ haplotypes were treated as single units for association and clustering because of strong linkage in the cohort. Of the approximately 400 genotyped donors, approximately 81% were placed in the genetic ancestry cluster associated with self-reported Caucasian donors. The number of typed donors differed by locus: roughly 620-640 for A, B, C, DRB1 and DQB1; approximately 520 for DQA1; around 580 for DPA1; and 450 to 480 for DPB1. Rather than drawing on any new phenotypic data, the later analysis identified candidate immune exposures from TCR beta sequences and the way those sequences occurred across donors. HLA typing covered class I and class II loci at four-digit resolution. An early release that covered roughly 600 HLA-typed donors contained 300 to 350 gigabases of sequencing data and tens of millions of unique TCR sequences. Donor age, sex, ethnicity and CMV serostatus were collected together with the repertoire data. In addition to the first cohort of around 670 subjects, a separate validation cohort of 130 or so different subjects was used. All discovery cohort repertoires had been generated on a single sequencing platform. Among over 350 genotyped donors of the cohort, an average of around 240,000 unique TCR beta nucleotide sequences were sequenced per donor, 15% to 20% of them non-productive. In a later analysis, previously published TCR beta repertoires from 500 to 750 donors were re-analyzed and high-resolution HLA genotyping was added so that TCR occurrence patterns could be studied. The study was designed to test whether signatures of past pathogen exposure could be identified by cataloging public T cell receptors. The investigation overall reported the following: In an earlier analysis of some 540 of the donors, most TCR beta V segments appeared in productive rearrangements about 87% or about 30% of the time, broadly matching IMGT annotations. While some public TCRs were present in many individuals, most TCR sequences turned up only very rarely across donors. In a later analysis, several top co-occurrence clusters were reported to appear linked to parvovirus B19, influenza, CMV and Epstein-Barr virus. In both the original and validation cohorts, the classifier was reported to diagnose cytomegalovirus status with high specificity and sensitivity. An association between a missense DCLRE1C variant and V-gene and J-gene trimming of TCR beta chains was found in a later genetic analysis and replicated in an independent cohort. When HLA alleles, especially DR and DQ, strongly co-occurred, attributing TCR associations to individual alleles was difficult. A further reported finding was that TCR beta sequences accurately predicted the HLA-A and HLA-B alleles for most subjects in the first cohort. In this cohort, only TCR beta chains were sequenced, and detectable features were limited by the absence of alpha or paired-chain data. The authors suggested that the approach could potentially be generalized to other disease states and immunological phenotypes. According to a later analysis, TCR association rates differed among HLA loci, with DRB1 alleles showing the most associated TCRs and HLA-C alleles showing the fewest. A cluster of highly shared sequence variants was judged likely to be a technical artifact of the sequencing pipeline. CMV serostatus was the only immune exposure information available for the cohort. Because counts were too low, more than 15 rarely observed V segments, including chromosome 9 orphons, were excluded from the earlier analysis of 500 to 700 of the donors. Presence/absence analyses assumed roughly uniform sequencing depth across donors, an assumption that may not hold. The study listed 150 to 200 TCR beta chains as associated with cytomegalovirus. Correlated functional status among segregating V segments might be attributable to linkage disequilibrium, but an unknown experimental factor could not be ruled out. Some IMGT-functional V segments, including TRBV6-2 and TRBV6-3, could not be told apart with the 87-base-pair reads, so those segments were excluded. According to a later analysis, most CMV-associated TCR beta chains appeared to be HLA-restricted, and the HLA associations seemed to be driven largely by CMV exposure. In vitro tests confirmed that three of the cytomegalovirus-associated TCR beta chains recognize cytomegalovirus antigens. In a later analysis, HLA-associated TCR beta chains showed more clonal expansion and lower generation probabilities than non-associated chains that were equally common. In a later analysis, 15,000 to 20,000 TCR beta sequences were associated with specific HLA alleles at a false discovery rate of 0.05. Because some donors lacked HLA typing at each locus, the association tests relied only on the typed subset. A later genetic analysis reported fewer N-insertions in productive TCRs among donors in an Asian-associated ancestry cluster than the roughly 720-donor mean.

The germline V gene supplies CDR1 MNHEY and CDR2 SVGAGI. The CDR3, cysteine through phenylalanine, is 12 amino acids long. The retained sequence is limited to the CDR3, 36 bases, with the frame set at the first base. V drops 6 bases and J drops 7 bases, leaving 13 bases in between. The cohort was made up of hundreds of healthy bone marrow donors. At the time of sampling, every cohort member was nominally healthy, though immune exposures that went unrecorded were likely present. The donor was CMV seropositive and was included in the group of approximately 300 seropositive cohort members. A peripheral blood sample was collected from each donor, and TCR beta sequencing was performed on peripheral blood mononuclear cells. Genomic DNA extraction from the blood cell samples was performed with the Qiagen DNeasy Blood Extraction Kit.

The chain was built from TRBV6-5 and TRBJ2-7; TRBD2 could be the D gene, as 6 bases match. This clonotype was sampled from a middle-aged woman in good health and CMV-seropositive. The specimen sequenced was PBMCs. The CDR3 is CASSFSGGEQYF. The DNA is TGTGCCAGCAGCTTTAGCGGCGGGGAGCAGTACTTC.